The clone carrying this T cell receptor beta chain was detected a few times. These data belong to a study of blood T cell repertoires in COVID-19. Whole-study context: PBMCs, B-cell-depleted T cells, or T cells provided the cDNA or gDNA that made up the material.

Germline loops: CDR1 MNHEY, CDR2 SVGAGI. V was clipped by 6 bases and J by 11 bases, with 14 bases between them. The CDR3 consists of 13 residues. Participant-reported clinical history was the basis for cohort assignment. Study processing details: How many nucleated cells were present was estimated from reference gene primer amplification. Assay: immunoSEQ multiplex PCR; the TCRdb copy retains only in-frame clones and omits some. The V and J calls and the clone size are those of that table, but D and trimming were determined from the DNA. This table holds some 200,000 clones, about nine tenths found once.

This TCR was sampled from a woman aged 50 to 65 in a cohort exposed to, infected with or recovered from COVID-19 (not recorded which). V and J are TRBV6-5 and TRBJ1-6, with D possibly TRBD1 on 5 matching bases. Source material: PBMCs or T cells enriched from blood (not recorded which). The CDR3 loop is CASRTPGNTPLHF. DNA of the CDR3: TGTGCCAGCAGAACCCCAGGGAATACACCCCTCCACTTT.